The table lists the clone carrying this TCR beta chain with a few counts. The antigen remains unidentified. The time point was: newly diagnosed GD, antithyroid drugs for less than 3 months. The authors made the TCR library using RNA they extracted from PBMCs. The data stem from a study of regulatory T cells in long-lasting Graves disease. Study background: Antithyroid drug exposure in newly diagnosed Graves' patients had lasted under 3 months. Broader study findings: TRBV28 was favored in persistent disease, as were TRBJ1-2 and TRBJ2-5.

Germline values: CDR1 SGHNT, CDR2 YENEEA. The CDR3 is 12 amino acids. The V gene lost 5 bases and the J gene lost 3 bases, with 7 bases spanning the gap. Arm-PCR of CDR3 regions with iRepertoire HTBI primers generated TCR beta libraries. MiXCR was run by TCRdb on the multiplex PCR reads, yielding one entry per CDR3 protein. Of 250,000 to 300,000 distinct CDR3 sequences listed, 15% to 20% are singletons. The data were also submitted as part of a second study, on T cells in Graves' hyperthyroidism and ophthalmopathy.

The chain couples TRBV11-3 to TRBJ2-5, with a possible D match to TRBD1 (5 bases). The sample was peripheral blood mononuclear cells (PBMCs), taken at new diagnosis, from a patient treated with antithyroid drugs. The receptor was isolated from a woman aged 30 to 39 with Graves disease. The CDR3 sequence is CASSQTEETQYF. Written as DNA, the CDR3 is TGTGCCAGCAGCCAGACAGAAGAGACCCAGTACTTC.